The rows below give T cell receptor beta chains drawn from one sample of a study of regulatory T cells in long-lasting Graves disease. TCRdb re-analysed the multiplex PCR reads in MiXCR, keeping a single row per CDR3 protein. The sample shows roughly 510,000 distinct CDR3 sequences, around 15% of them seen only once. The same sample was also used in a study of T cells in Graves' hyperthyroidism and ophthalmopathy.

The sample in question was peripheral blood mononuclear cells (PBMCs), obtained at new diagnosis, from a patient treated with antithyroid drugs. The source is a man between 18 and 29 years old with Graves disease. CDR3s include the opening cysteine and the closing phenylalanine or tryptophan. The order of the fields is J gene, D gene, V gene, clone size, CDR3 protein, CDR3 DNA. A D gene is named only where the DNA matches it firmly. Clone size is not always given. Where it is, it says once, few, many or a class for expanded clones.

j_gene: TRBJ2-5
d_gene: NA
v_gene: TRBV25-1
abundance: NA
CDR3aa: CACTPGGREETQYF
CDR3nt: TGTGCCTGCACCCCCGGAGGAAGGGAAGAGACCCAGTACTTC

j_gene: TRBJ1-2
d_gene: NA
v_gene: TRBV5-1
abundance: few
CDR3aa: CASSFDTGHQGYTF
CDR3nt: TGCGCCAGCAGCTTCGACACTGGGCATCAAGGCTACACCTTC

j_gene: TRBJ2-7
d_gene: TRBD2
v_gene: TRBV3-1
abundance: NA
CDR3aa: CASSQGGRVHEQYF
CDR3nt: TGTGCCAGCAGCCAAGGCGGGAGGGTGCACGAGCAGTACTTC

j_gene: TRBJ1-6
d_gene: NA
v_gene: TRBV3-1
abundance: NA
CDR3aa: CASRAIGGGYGSPLHF
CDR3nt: TGTGCCAGCAGGGCCATCGGTGGGGGGTATGGTTCACCCCTCCACTTT

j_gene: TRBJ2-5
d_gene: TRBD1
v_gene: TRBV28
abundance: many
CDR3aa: CASKDRGDETQYF
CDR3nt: TGTGCCAGCAAGGACAGGGGCGACGAGACCCAGTACTTC

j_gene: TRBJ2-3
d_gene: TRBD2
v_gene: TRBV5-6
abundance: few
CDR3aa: CASSTAGVADTQYF
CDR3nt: TGTGCCAGCAGCACAGCGGGAGTGGCAGATACGCAGTATTTT

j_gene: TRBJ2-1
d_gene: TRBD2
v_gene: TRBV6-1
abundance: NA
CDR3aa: CASSEAASGPYNEQFF
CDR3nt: TGTGCCAGCAGTGAAGCTGCTAGCGGGCCCTACAATGAGCAGTTCTTC

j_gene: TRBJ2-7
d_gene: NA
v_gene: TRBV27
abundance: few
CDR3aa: CASSLNGPAAEQYF
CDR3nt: TGTGCCAGCAGTTTAAATGGGCCGGCGGCCGAGCAGTACTTC

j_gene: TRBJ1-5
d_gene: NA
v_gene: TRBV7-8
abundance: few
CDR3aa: CASSLGGNPGKSNQPQHF
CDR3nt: TGTGCCAGCAGCTTAGGAGGAAATCCAGGGAAGAGCAATCAGCCCCAGCATTTT

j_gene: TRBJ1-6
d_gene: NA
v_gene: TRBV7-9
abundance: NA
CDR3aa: CASSLMQAGNSPLHF
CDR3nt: TGTGCCAGCAGCTTAATGCAGGCGGGGAATTCACCCCTCCACTTT

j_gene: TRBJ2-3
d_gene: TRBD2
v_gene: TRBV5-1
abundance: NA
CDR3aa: CACVALAGASGYF
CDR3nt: TGTGCCTGTGTCGCGCTAGCGGGGGCGTCTGGGTATTTT

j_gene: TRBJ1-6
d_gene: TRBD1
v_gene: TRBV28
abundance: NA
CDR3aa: CASSWGTVYNSPLHF
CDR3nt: TGTGCCAGCAGTTGGGGGACAGTCTATAATTCACCCCTCCACTTT

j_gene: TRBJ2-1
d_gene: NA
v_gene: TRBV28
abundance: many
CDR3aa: CASSYGGMGEQFF
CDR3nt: TGTGCCAGCAGCTATGGGGGGATGGGTGAGCAGTTCTTC

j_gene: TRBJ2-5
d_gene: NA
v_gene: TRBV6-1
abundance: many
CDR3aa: CASSELGYQETQYF
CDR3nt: TGTGCCAGCAGTGAACTCGGCTACCAAGAGACCCAGTACTTC

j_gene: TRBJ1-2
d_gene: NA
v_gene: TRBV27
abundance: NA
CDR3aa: CASSLSTGQNGYTF
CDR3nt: TGTGCCAGCAGTTTATCGACCGGCCAGAATGGCTACACCTTC

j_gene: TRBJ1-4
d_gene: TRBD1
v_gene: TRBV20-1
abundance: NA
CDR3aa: CSARAGQGNEKLFF
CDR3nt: TGCAGTGCTAGGGCCGGACAGGGGAATGAAAAACTGTTTTTT

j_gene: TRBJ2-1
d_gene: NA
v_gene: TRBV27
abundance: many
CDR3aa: CASRAVREGWLRNEQFF
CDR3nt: TGTGCCAGCAGGGCGGTAAGGGAAGGGTGGCTTAGGAATGAGCAGTTCTTC

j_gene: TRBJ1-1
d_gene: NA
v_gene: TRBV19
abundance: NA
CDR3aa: CASTKSGPNTEAFF
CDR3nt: TGTGCCAGTACCAAATCGGGGCCGAACACTGAAGCTTTCTTT

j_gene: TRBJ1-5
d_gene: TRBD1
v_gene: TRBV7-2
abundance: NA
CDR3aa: CASSESDRGGRTIYQPQHF
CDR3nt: TGTGCCAGCAGCGAATCGGACAGGGGAGGCCGGACCATCTACCAGCCCCAGCATTTT

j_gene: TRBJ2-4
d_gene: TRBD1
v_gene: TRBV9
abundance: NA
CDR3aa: CASSVQGADIQYF
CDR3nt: TGTGCCAGCAGCGTTCAGGGGGCGGACATTCAGTACTTC

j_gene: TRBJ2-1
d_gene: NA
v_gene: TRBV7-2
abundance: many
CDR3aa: CASSLVGAGRGYNEQFF
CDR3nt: TGTGCCAGCAGCTTAGTAGGGGCGGGAAGAGGATACAATGAGCAGTTCTTC

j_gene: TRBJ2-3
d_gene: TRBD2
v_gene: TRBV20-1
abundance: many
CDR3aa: CSVGRGSGSREDTQYF
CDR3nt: TGCAGTGTCGGGCGAGGTAGCGGGAGTCGCGAAGATACGCAGTATTTT

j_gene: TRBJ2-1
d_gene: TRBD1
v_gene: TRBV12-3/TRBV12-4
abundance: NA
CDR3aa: CASRQNRGLYNEQFF
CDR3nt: TGTGCCAGCAGGCAAAACAGGGGCCTCTACAATGAGCAGTTCTTC

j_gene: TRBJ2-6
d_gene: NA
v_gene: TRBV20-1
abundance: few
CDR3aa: CSASPAVNSGANVLTF
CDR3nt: TGCAGTGCTAGCCCCGCGGTTAACTCTGGGGCCAACGTCCTGACTTTC

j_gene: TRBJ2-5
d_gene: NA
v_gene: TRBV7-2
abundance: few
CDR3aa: CASSPGRTGVGETQYF
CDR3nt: TGTGCCAGCAGCCCAGGGAGGACGGGAGTAGGCGAGACCCAGTACTTC

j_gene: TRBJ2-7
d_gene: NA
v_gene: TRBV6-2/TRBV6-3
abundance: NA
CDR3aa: CASSDGLKLYEQYF
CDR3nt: TGTGCCAGCAGCGACGGACTGAAGCTCTACGAGCAGTACTTC

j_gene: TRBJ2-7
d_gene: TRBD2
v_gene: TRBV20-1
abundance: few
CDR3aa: CSATGTSIWFEQYF
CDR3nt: TGCAGTGCAACCGGGACTAGCATCTGGTTCGAGCAGTACTTC

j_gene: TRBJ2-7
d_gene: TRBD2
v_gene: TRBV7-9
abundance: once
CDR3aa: CASRSGLAERIPYEQYF
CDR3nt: TGTGCCAGCAGGTCGGGACTAGCGGAGAGGATACCCTACGAGCAGTACTTC

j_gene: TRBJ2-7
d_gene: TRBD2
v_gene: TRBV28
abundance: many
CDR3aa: CASSNLLAGPVRGFYF
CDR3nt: TGTGCCAGCAGCAACCTTCTAGCGGGGCCGGTACGGGGCTTCTACTTC

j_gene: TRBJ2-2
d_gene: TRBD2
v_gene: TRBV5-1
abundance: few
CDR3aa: CASSSHPSGKGAGELFF
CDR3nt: TGCGCCAGCAGCTCCCATCCTAGCGGTAAAGGGGCCGGGGAGCTGTTTTTT

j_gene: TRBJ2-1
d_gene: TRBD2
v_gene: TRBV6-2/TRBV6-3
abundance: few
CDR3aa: CASSEDQTSGRDYSEQFF
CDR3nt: TGTGCCAGCAGTGAAGATCAGACTAGCGGGAGGGATTACAGTGAGCAGTTCTTC

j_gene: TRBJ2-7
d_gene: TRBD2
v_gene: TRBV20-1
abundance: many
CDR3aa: CSAISGTSGSYEQYF
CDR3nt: TGCAGTGCTATATCCGGGACTAGCGGTTCCTACGAGCAGTACTTC

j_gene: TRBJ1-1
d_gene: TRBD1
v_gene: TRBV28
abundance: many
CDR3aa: CASRYRGTEAFF
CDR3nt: TGTGCCAGCAGATACAGGGGCACTGAAGCTTTCTTT

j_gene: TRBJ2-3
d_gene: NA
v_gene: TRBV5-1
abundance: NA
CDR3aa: CASSLWTTDTQYF
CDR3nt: TGCGCCAGCAGCTTGTGGACAACAGATACGCAGTATTTT

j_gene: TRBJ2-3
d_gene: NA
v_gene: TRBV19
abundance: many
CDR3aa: CASSIRGRSTDTQYF
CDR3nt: TGTGCCAGTAGTATACGGGGACGAAGCACAGATACGCAGTATTTT

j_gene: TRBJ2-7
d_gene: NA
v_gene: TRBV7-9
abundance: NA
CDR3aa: CASSFAQALDEQYF
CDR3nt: TGTGCCAGCAGCTTCGCACAGGCGTTGGACGAGCAGTACTTC

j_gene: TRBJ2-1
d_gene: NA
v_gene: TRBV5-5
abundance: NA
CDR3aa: CASSYPASGYNEQFF
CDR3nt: TGTGCCAGCAGCTACCCAGCGTCCGGGTACAATGAGCAGTTCTTC

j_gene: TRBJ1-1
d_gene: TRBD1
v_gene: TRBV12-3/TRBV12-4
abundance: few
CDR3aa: CASSVEGTGDTEAFF
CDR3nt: TGTGCCAGCAGCGTAGAGGGGACAGGGGACACTGAAGCTTTCTTT

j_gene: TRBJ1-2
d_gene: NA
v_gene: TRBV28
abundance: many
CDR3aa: CASSLVEGYGYTF
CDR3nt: TGTGCCAGCAGTTTGGTAGAGGGCTATGGCTACACCTTC

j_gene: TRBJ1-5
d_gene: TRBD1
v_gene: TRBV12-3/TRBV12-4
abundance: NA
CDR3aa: CASSQKQGVKGNQPQHF
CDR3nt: TGTGCCAGCAGTCAAAAACAGGGGGTGAAGGGCAATCAGCCCCAGCATTTT

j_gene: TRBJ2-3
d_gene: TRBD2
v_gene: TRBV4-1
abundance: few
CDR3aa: CASSQWGLAGDTQYF
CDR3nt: TGCGCCAGCAGCCAATGGGGACTAGCGGGAGATACGCAGTATTTT